The 29 T cell receptor beta chains reported below all come from one sample, sequenced in a study of blood T cell repertoires in COVID-19. Repertoires were generated with immunoSEQ multiplex PCR, while TCRdb's copy carries only in-frame clones and drops some. Of 300,000 to 450,000 clones listed, roughly 85% are singletons. Sequencing was performed on peripheral blood. These receptors were collected from a woman under 30 with acute or convalescent COVID-19.

This clone turned up a few times. V and J are TRBV14 and TRBJ1-2; 7 bases agree with TRBD1. With V trimmed by 5 bases and J by 6 bases, 12 bases remained unmatched. CDR3 length: 15 amino acids. Germline V gene data show CDR1 as SGHDN and CDR2 as FVKESK. The CDR3 is CASSAPGTALNGYTF. CDR3 bases: TGTGCCAGCAGCGCACCCGGGACAGCCCTTAATGGCTACACCTTC.

The V and J genes are TRBV19 and TRBJ2-1, with a weak D call TRBD1 (6 bases). The CDR3 is 14 residues long. Trimming took 3 bases from V and 3 from J, leaving 9 bases between them. Germline V gene data show CDR1 as LNHDA and CDR2 as SQIVND (reference sequence). The CDR3 here is CASSIQDSYNEQFF. CDR3 nucleotide sequence: TGTGCCAGTAGTATTCAGGACAGCTACAATGAGCAGTTCTTC. The variable domain in full, completed from reference TRBV19 and TRBJ2-1, reads DGGITQSPKYLFRKEGQNVTLSCEQNLNHDAMYWYRQDPGQGLRLIYYSQIVNDFQKGDIAEGYSVSREKKESFPLTVTSAQKNPTAFYLCASSIQDSYNEQFFGPGTRLTVL.

The rearrangement joins TRBV9 to TRBJ2-7; no definite D call. V gave up 4 bases and J gave up 5 bases, with 13 bases separating them. The CDR3 has 13 amino acids. Germline values: CDR1 SGDLS, CDR2 YYNGEE. The CDR3 bases are TGTGCCAGCAGCCACCCCCCCAGGAACGAGCAGTACTTC. Translated: CASSHPPRNEQYF.

The chain combines TRBV14 with TRBJ1-2; a possible D gene is TRBD1 (6 bases). V gave up 4 bases and J gave up 2 bases, with 14 bases separating them. Germline V gives CDR1 SGHDN, CDR2 FVKESK. The CDR3 spans 15 residues. CDR3 sequence reads: CASSPRQAPNYGYTF. CDR3 nucleotide sequence: TGTGCCAGCAGCCCTAGACAGGCTCCCAACTATGGCTACACCTTC.

A single count supports this clone. The CDR3 here is CASSQDRGLKNEKLFF. The CDR3 DNA sequence: TGCGCCAGCAGCCAGGACAGGGGGCTTAAAAATGAAAAACTGTTTTTT. The rearrangement links TRBV4-1 to TRBJ1-4; 11 bases line up with TRBD1. The V segment lost 3 bases and the J segment 5 bases; nucleotides outside the gene matches: 5. The CDR3 totals 16 residues. Germline CDR1 MGHRA, CDR2 YSYEKL.

This clone was seen a few times. The chain recombines TRBV5-3 with TRBJ1-5, with 9 positions matching TRBD1. TRBV5-3 is an ORF, with its function uncertain. V shed 1 base and J 4 bases; nucleotides not matched to a gene: 3. The CDR3 totals 15 residues. In DNA form, the CDR3 reads TGTGCCAGAAGCTTGAGGACAGGGGAAAATCAGCCCCAGCATTTT. Translated, it gives CARSLRTGENQPQHF.

Here the CDR3 DNA reads TGTGCCAGCAGCCAAGCCATCAGGCAGCAGTTCTTC. Protein product: CASSQAIRQQFF. This chain joins TRBV3-1 (or the pseudogene TRBV3-2) and TRBJ2-1, with D unclear. This CDR3 has 12 amino acids. Trimming removed 1 base at V and 11 bases at J, with 9 bases between. CDR1 and CDR2 from the germline V gene are LGHDT and YNNKEL (reference sequence).

This chain uses TRBV7-6 with TRBJ1-4; 7 bases match TRBD1. CDR1 and CDR2 (germline): SGHVS, FNYEAQ. V gave up 6 bases and J gave up 1 base; unmatched junction bases: 20. There are 20 residues in the CDR3. CDR3 DNA sequence: TGTGCCAGCAGGGGGACAGTCAGAGCAAACCGAGATGGAACTAATGAAAAACTGTTTTTT. As protein: CASRGTVRANRDGTNEKLFF.

J is TRBJ2-1 and V is TRBV3-1 (or the pseudogene TRBV3-2); 8 bases match TRBD2. The CDR3 extends over 17 amino acids. The V gene end was trimmed by 0 bases and the J gene end by 4 bases; junction bases not matched to a gene: 8. The germline gives CDR1 LGHDT, CDR2 YNNKEL (reference sequence). The CDR3 region is CASSQEGRGGRYNEQFF. CDR3 nucleotide sequence: TGTGCCAGCAGCCAAGAAGGTCGGGGGGGTAGGTACAATGAGCAGTTCTTC.

Only one count was recorded for this clone. The chain carries TRBV28 and TRBJ2-1; a possible D gene is TRBD2 (5 bases). CDR3 length equals 12 residues. In germline, CDR1 is MDHEN, CDR2 SYDVKM. V dropped 5 bases and J dropped 10 bases, with 12 bases sitting between them. CDR3 amino acids: CASSVRQREQFF. CDR3 DNA: TGTGCCAGCAGTGTGAGGCAGCGGGAGCAGTTCTTC.

The rearrangement links TRBV5-1 to TRBJ1-1; maybe TRBD1 (5 bases). With 0 bases removed from V and 0 bases from J, the gap between germline ends came to 9 bases. The germline V gene encodes CDR1 SGHRS and CDR2 YFSETQ. This CDR3 is built from 15 residues. For the CDR3, the DNA is TGCGCCAGCAGCTTGGTTCCAGGGTTGAACACTGAAGCTTTCTTT. Protein product: CASSLVPGLNTEAFF.

This chain links TRBV11-1 with TRBJ1-1; TRBD1 might be the D (5 bases). CDR3 length: 15 amino acids. Germline values: CDR1 SGHAT, CDR2 FQDESV (reference sequence). Deletions cut 3 bases from V and 0 bases from J, with 11 bases between. The CDR3 region is CASSFYRGVNTEAFF. The CDR3 DNA reads TGTGCCAGCAGCTTTTATCGGGGGGTGAACACTGAAGCTTTCTTT.

About this clone itself: Being one base from a much bigger clone, this may be a read error. The V call is TRBV7-3, the J call TRBJ1-1; D possibly corresponds to TRBD1 (6 bases). CDR1 SGHTA and CDR2 FQGTGA come from the germline V gene. The V end lost 2 bases, the J end lost 0 bases, and 7 bases lay between the germline ends. The CDR3 runs to 14 residues. CDR3 residues: CASSLQGMNTEAFF. The CDR3 region has the DNA TGTGCCAGCAGCTTACAGGGGATGAACACTGAAGCTTTCTTT.

J is TRBJ2-7 and V is TRBV7-9, with TRBD2 matching over 7 bases. Germline lookup yields CDR1 SEHNR and CDR2 FQNEAQ (reference sequence). After removal of 2 bases from V and 0 bases from J, the junction contained 4 bases not matched to a gene. The CDR3 loop spans 15 amino acids. The DNA for the CDR3 is TGTGCCAGCAGCTTACCTAGCGGAGTCTCCTACGAGCAGTACTTC. As protein: CASSLPSGVSYEQYF.

V is TRBV9 and J is TRBJ1-1, with a weak D call TRBD1 (6 bases). V lost 0 bases and J 1 base, leaving 22 bases between the germline ends. Germline CDR1 is SGDLS and CDR2 is YYNGEE. The CDR3 has 19 amino acids. The CDR3 region is CASSVVEQGRLSQNTEAFF. Here the CDR3 DNA reads TGTGCCAGCAGCGTAGTTGAACAGGGCAGACTTTCACAGAACACTGAAGCTTTCTTT.

The chain recombines TRBV25-1 with TRBJ1-6; D call uncertain. The CDR3 is made up of 13 amino acids. Germline loops: CDR1 MGHDK, CDR2 SYGVNS. Trimming pared 4 bases from V and 5 bases from J, leaving 6 bases between. Written as DNA, the CDR3 is TGTGCCAGCAGTGGTCTAAATAATTCACCCCTCCACTTT. It specifies CASSGLNNSPLHF.

The V call is TRBV4-2, the J call TRBJ2-1; TRBD2 matches at 12 bases. V lost 2 bases, J lost 7 bases, and 18 bases stayed unmatched. There are 20 residues in the CDR3. Germline lookup yields CDR1 LGHNA and CDR2 YNFKEQ. CDR3 residues: CASSQLTASGRATRDNEQFF. The CDR3 DNA is TGTGCCAGCAGCCAATTAACCGCTAGCGGGAGGGCCACGCGCGATAATGAGCAGTTCTTC.

The chain employs TRBV5-1 and TRBJ1-1; D gene unclear. The CDR3 is made up of 13 amino acids. Germline V lookup: CDR1 SGHRS, CDR2 YFSETQ. Trimming shortened V by 6 bases and J by 1 base, and 10 bases separated the two germline ends. The CDR3 sequence is CASNSGENTEAFF. The CDR3 DNA sequence: TGCGCCAGCAACTCCGGGGAGAACACTGAAGCTTTCTTT.

The chain uses TRBV5-1 and TRBJ2-7; no clear D gene. Trimming removed 0 bases at V and 0 bases at J, with 13 bases between. CDR3 length: 16 residues. Germline CDR1 and CDR2: SGHRS and YFSETQ. CDR3 loop: CASSLAPTESSYEQYF. The CDR3 nucleotides read TGCGCCAGCAGCTTGGCCCCGACGGAGAGCTCCTACGAGCAGTACTTC.

The CDR3 nucleotides are TGTGCCAGCAGCGTAGAGGACAGGGGGGTTCAAGAGACCCAGTACTTC. Protein sequence: CASSVEDRGVQETQYF. The chain recombines TRBV9 with TRBJ2-5; 10 bases are a match to TRBD1. The CDR3 length is 16 residues. The V segment lost 0 bases and the J segment 2 bases; nucleotides outside the gene matches: 4. CDR1 SGDLS and CDR2 YYNGEE come from the germline V gene.

This chain joins TRBV6-5 and TRBJ1-2, with a tentative D call TRBD1 (6 bases). Germline CDR1 and CDR2: MNHEY and SVGAGI. The CDR3 covers 14 residues. The ends were cut back, 4 bases at V and 4 bases at J, with 13 bases in the middle. CDR3 residues: CASSSYDRLYGYTF. The CDR3 DNA follows: TGTGCCAGCAGTTCCTACGACAGGCTCTATGGCTACACCTTC.

The chain uses TRBV29-1 and TRBJ1-1; D unclear. CDR3 length: 12 amino acids. CDR1 is SQVTM and CDR2 is ANQGSEA in the germline V gene. The ends were cut back, 4 bases at V and 0 bases at J, with 6 bases in the middle. The CDR3 reads CSVAVMNTEAFF. The CDR3 DNA reads as TGCAGCGTTGCAGTGATGAACACTGAAGCTTTCTTT. Together with reference TRBV29-1 and TRBJ1-1, the CDR3 gives the full variable domain: SAVISQKPSRDICQRGTSLTIQCQVDSQVTMMFWYRQQPGQSLTLIATANQGSEATYESGFVIDKFPISRPNLTFSTLTVSNMSPEDSSIYLCSVAVMNTEAFFGQGTRLTVV.

V is TRBV18 and J is TRBJ1-1; 7 bases line up with TRBD1. Germline V CDR1 and CDR2: KGHSH, LQKENI. V lost 4 bases, J lost 5 bases, and 7 bases stayed unmatched. The CDR3 loop spans 14 amino acids. The CDR3 protein is CASSRDRDRTEAFF. CDR3 coding DNA: TGTGCCAGCTCACGAGACAGGGATCGTACTGAAGCTTTCTTT.

This chain joins TRBV5-6 and TRBJ2-4; possible D gene TRBD1, 6 bases. The germline V and J ends were trimmed by 3 bases and 0 bases, with 10 bases remaining between them. Germline CDR1 and CDR2: SGHDT and YYEEEE. The CDR3 consists of 15 residues. The CDR3 nucleotides read TGTGCCAGCAGCTCAAACAGGGTAGCCAAAAACATTCAGTACTTC. It yields the protein CASSSNRVAKNIQYF.

The chain is built from TRBV5-4 and TRBJ1-1; D may be TRBD1 (5 bases). Germline CDR1 and CDR2: SGHNT and YYREEE (reference sequence). The CDR3 covers 14 residues. V was trimmed by 3 bases and J by 5 bases, leaving 14 bases between them. Written as DNA, the CDR3 is TGTGCCAGCAGCTCAGCGGGGGAACTGACTGAAGCTTTCTTT. Translating it yields CASSSAGELTEAFF.

The CDR3 DNA reads TGTGCCAGCAGTGCACGCTCAGGGGATCCCTTCGAGCAGTACTTC. Translated: CASSARSGDPFEQYF. The rearrangement joins TRBV2 to TRBJ2-7, with D possibly matching TRBD1 (6 bases). The length of the CDR3 is 15 residues. Germline V gene sequence: CDR1 SNHLY, CDR2 FYNNEI. The germline V and J ends were trimmed by 4 bases and 6 bases, with 19 bases remaining between them.

The chain couples TRBV19 to TRBJ1-2, with TRBD1 matching over 8 bases. In germline, CDR1 is LNHDA, CDR2 SQIVND (reference sequence). This CDR3 contains 16 residues. After removal of 5 bases from V and 0 bases from J, the junction contained 8 bases not matched to a gene. CDR3 in DNA: TGTGCCAGTAGTCTAGGACAGGGAACTACTAACTATGGCTACACCTTC. Translating gives CASSLGQGTTNYGYTF.

This clone was detected only a few times. This rearrangement joins TRBV5-4 to TRBJ2-5; D is possibly TRBD2 (5 bases). Germline lookup yields CDR1 SGHNT and CDR2 YYREEE (reference sequence). This CDR3 has 15 residues. The ends were cut back, 3 bases at V and 2 bases at J, with 14 bases in the middle. CDR3 amino acids: CASSSSFGGQETQYF. The CDR3 DNA reads as TGTGCCAGCAGCTCCTCCTTTGGCGGGCAAGAGACCCAGTACTTC.

V is TRBV14 and J is TRBJ1-1, with D uncertain. CDR3 length: 16 amino acids. The germline V gene has CDR1 SGHDN and CDR2 FVKESK. Deletions cut 0 bases from V and 4 bases from J, with 15 bases between. CDR3 residues: CASSQDLGRRSTEAFF. In DNA, the CDR3 is TGTGCCAGCAGCCAAGATTTAGGCAGGAGGTCCACTGAAGCTTTCTTT. The whole variable domain, filled in from reference TRBV14 and TRBJ1-1, reads EAGVTQFPSHSVIEKGQTVTLRCDPISGHDNLYWYRRVMGKEIKFLLHFVKESKQDESGMPNNRFLAERTGGTYSTLKVQPAELEDSGVYFCASSQDLGRRSTEAFFGQGTRLTVV.